These 30 T cell receptor beta chains share one sample of origin, sequenced in a study of shared clonotypes between healthy human individuals. Profiling relied on immunoSEQ multiplex PCR, and the TCRdb table lists in-frame clones only, not all of them. The sample lists about 2.4 million clones; more than 85% were seen once. Sequenced input: naive CD4+ T cells from PBMCs. Regarding subset: CD45RA+ positively selected. The receptors stem from a man between 18 and 35 years old in good health. Some clones in this sample may be carry-over from other donors' samples.

A remark on this clone: The same CDR3 also results from other DNA sequences found in this sample. The chain employs TRBV7-9 and TRBJ2-2; D ambiguous. CDR1 and CDR2 (germline): SEHNR, FQNEAQ (reference sequence). The germline V and J ends were trimmed by 2 bases and 8 bases, with 3 bases remaining between them. CDR3 length: 11 residues. CDR3 loop: CASSLFGELFF. The DNA of the CDR3 is TGTGCCAGCAGCTTATTTGGGGAGCTGTTTTTT.

The V and J genes are TRBV20-1 and TRBJ1-5; D is unresolved. Trimming removed 5 bases from V and 9 bases from J, with 8 bases in between. Germline loops: CDR1 DFQATT, CDR2 SNEGSKA (reference sequence). The CDR3 has 10 residues. CDR3 residues: CSAGGRPQHF. CDR3 nucleotides: TGCAGTGCTGGAGGGAGGCCCCAGCATTTT.

The genes are TRBV19 and TRBJ2-2; D may be TRBD1 (6 bases). CDR1 LNHDA and CDR2 SQIVND come from the germline V gene (reference sequence). The length of the CDR3 is 15 residues. The germline V and J ends were trimmed by 5 bases and 4 bases, with 14 bases remaining between them. DNA for the CDR3: TGTGCCAGTAGTCCCCACAGGGTTGCCACCGGGGAGCTGTTTTTT. It codes for CASSPHRVATGELFF.

The chain links TRBV14 to TRBJ1-5; the D is unclear. The germline CDR1 and CDR2 sequences are SGHDN and FVKESK. V lost 0 bases and J 9 bases, leaving 9 bases between the germline ends. This CDR3 is built from 13 residues. As DNA, the CDR3 is TGTGCCAGCAGCCAAGATGGAGGGAGGCCCCAGCATTTT. Amino acids: CASSQDGGRPQHF.

This chain links TRBV30 with TRBJ2-7, with a weak D call TRBD1 (5 bases). This CDR3 region has 16 residues. CDR1 and CDR2 (germline): GTSNPN, SVGIG (reference sequence). The V gene lost 6 bases and the J gene lost 0 bases, with 21 bases spanning the gap. The CDR3 nucleotides are TGTGCCTGCAAAAGGGGTTTGAGAGTTTACTCCTACGAGCAGTACTTC. Protein: CACKRGLRVYSYEQYF.

The gene calls are TRBV9 and TRBJ2-1, with TRBD2 matching over 7 bases. The ends lost 2 bases at V and 3 bases at J; junction bases unmatched: 5. The CDR3 totals 15 residues. CDR1 is SGDLS and CDR2 is YYNGEE in the germline V gene. Here the CDR3 reads CASSVLAAIYNEQFF. CDR3 sequence (DNA): TGTGCCAGCAGCGTTCTAGCGGCTATCTACAATGAGCAGTTCTTC.

This clone was recorded a few times. The rearrangement links TRBV7-9 to TRBJ1-5; tentatively, D is TRBD1 (5 bases). V shed 5 bases and J shed 6 bases, with 11 bases lying between them. The CDR3 has 13 residues. Germline V lookup: CDR1 SEHNR, CDR2 FQNEAQ (reference sequence). In DNA form, the CDR3 reads TGTGCCAGCAGCCCCAGGGTAGGTCAGCCCCAGCATTTT. As protein: CASSPRVGQPQHF.

This clone was counted once. The J gene is TRBJ1-1, the V gene TRBV25-1; tentative D call: TRBD1 (5 bases). There are 14 residues in the CDR3. Per germline, CDR1 MGHDK and CDR2 SYGVNS. The V gene lost 1 base and the J gene lost 8 bases, with 14 bases spanning the gap. CDR3 bases: TGTGCCAGCAGTGAATTATCGGGGGTCGGGGAAGCTTTCTTT. This sequence encodes CASSELSGVGEAFF.

The rearrangement links TRBV4-2 to TRBJ2-2, with D possibly called TRBD1 or TRBD2 (5 bases each). The CDR3 has 16 amino acids. The V gene lost 4 bases and the J gene lost 6 bases, with 18 bases spanning the gap. Germline V lookup: CDR1 LGHNA, CDR2 YNFKEQ. The CDR3 spells CASSPAPGTLAGELFF. The CDR3 bases are TGTGCCAGCAGCCCAGCACCCGGGACCCTCGCCGGGGAGCTGTTTTTT.

This clone was recorded a few times. The rearrangement joins TRBV7-2 to TRBJ2-7, with TRBD2 matching 13 bases. The CDR3 sequence is 14 residues long. V dropped 5 bases and J dropped 11; count of bases not matched to a gene: 9. CDR1 and CDR2 (germline): SGHTA, FQGNSA. CDR3 DNA: TGTGCCAGCAGCGTCGGGACTAGCGGGGCAGCCGAGTACTTC. Translated, it gives CASSVGTSGAAEYF.

Notes on this clone: Other nucleotide sequences from this sample produce the same CDR3. The chain recombines TRBV7-2 with TRBJ2-7; the D is unclear. This CDR3 region has 14 residues. Trimming took 3 bases from V and 1 from J, leaving 10 bases between them. Germline lookup yields CDR1 SGHTA and CDR2 FQGNSA. The CDR3: CASSFSGSSYEQYF. The DNA for the CDR3 is TGTGCCAGCAGCTTCTCAGGTAGTTCCTACGAGCAGTACTTC.

Of note for this clone: A read error is likely, as this CDR3 ends without the conserved phenylalanine or tryptophan. The limits of the CDR3 on the DNA are not certain, so only TCRdb's listed CDR3 is given. The V gene is TRBV28, the J gene TRBJ2-3; the D call TRBD2 from the table was never checked on the DNA. The CDR3 contains 15 residues when both ends are counted. Germline assignment: CDR1 MDHEN and CDR2 SYDVKM. The CDR3 spells CASSSPSTGLAALPS.

As concerns this clone: Different DNA sequences within this sample yield the same CDR3. The chain has TRBV9 and TRBJ2-1; TRBD2 matches at 7 bases. The CDR3 contains 15 residues. CDR1 and CDR2 (germline): SGDLS, YYNGEE. Losses at the gene ends were 0 bases for V and 4 bases for J; bases not matched to a gene: 4. This CDR3 reads CASSVGGRDYNEQFF. DNA of the CDR3: TGTGCCAGCAGCGTAGGCGGGAGAGATTACAATGAGCAGTTCTTC.

This clone came up a few times. The gene calls are TRBV7-3 and TRBJ1-1; no firm D call. The germline CDR1 and CDR2 sequences are SGHTA and FQGTGA. There are 13 residues in the CDR3. Trimming took off 3 bases at V and 4 bases at J, with 9 bases between the two ends. CDR3 loop: CASSFSQLTEAFF. The CDR3 DNA sequence: TGTGCCAGCAGCTTCTCCCAGCTCACTGAAGCTTTCTTT. Full variable domain (missing parts from reference TRBV7-3 and TRBJ1-1): GAGVSQTPSNKVTEKGKYVELRCDPISGHTALYWYRQSLGQGPEFLIYFQGTGAADDSGLPNDRFFAVRPEGSVSTLKIQRTERGDSAVYLCASSFSQLTEAFFGQGTRLTVV.

CDR3: CASSLPRQGRSTEAFF. The DNA of the CDR3 is TGTGCCAGCAGCTTGCCTCGGCAGGGGCGGAGTACTGAAGCTTTCTTT. The genes are TRBV5-4 and TRBJ1-1, with D tentatively TRBD1 (6 bases). The V gene's germline CDR1 is SGHNT and CDR2 YYREEE (reference sequence). This CDR3 contains 16 residues. The germline V and J ends were trimmed by 1 base and 5 bases, with 18 bases remaining between them.

This chain joins TRBV5-4 and TRBJ2-5, with 7 nucleotides matching TRBD2. The trim removed 1 base at V and 8 bases at J, leaving 5 bases unmatched. Germline CDR1 reads SGHNT; CDR2 reads YYREEE (reference sequence). The CDR3 spans 13 residues. DNA for the CDR3: TGTGCCAGCAGCTTGTGGGAGGGAGGAACCCAGTACTTC. Translating it yields CASSLWEGGTQYF.

The chain carries TRBV7-8 and TRBJ2-1, with unresolved D. Looked up from germline, CDR1 is SGHVS and CDR2 is FQNEAQ. CDR3 length equals 13 residues. V lost 7 bases and J lost 0, with 7 bases in between. The DNA for the CDR3 is TGTGCCAGCAACGGGTACTCCTACAATGAGCAGTTCTTC. It codes for CASNGYSYNEQFF.

Comments on this clone: Other DNA sequences in the same sample also yield this CDR3. The gene calls are TRBV5-4 and TRBJ2-2; no reliable D call. CDR1 SGHNT and CDR2 YYREEE come from the germline V gene (reference sequence). V lost 5 bases and J lost 2, with 4 bases in between. The CDR3 length is 12 residues. CDR3 bases: TGTGCCAGCAGTTATAACACCGGGGAGCTGTTTTTT. This codes for CASSYNTGELFF. Together with reference TRBV5-4 and TRBJ2-2, the CDR3 gives the full variable domain: ETGVTQSPTHLIKTRGQQVTLRCSSQSGHNTVSWYQQALGQGPQFIFQYYREEENGRGNFPPRFSGLQFPNYSSELNVNALELDDSALYLCASSYNTGELFFGEGSRLTVL.

This sequence joins TRBV6-5 and TRBJ2-1; 14 nucleotides align to TRBD2. The CDR3 sequence is 14 residues long. The trim removed 5 bases at V and 12 bases at J, leaving 6 bases unmatched. Per the germline V gene, CDR1 is MNHEY and CDR2 is SVGAGI. The CDR3 sequence is CASSTGTSGSRQFF. CDR3 bases: TGTGCCAGCAGTACCGGGACTAGCGGGAGTAGGCAGTTCTTC.

The chain employs TRBV11-3 and TRBJ2-5; 9 bases line up with TRBD1. From germline, CDR1 is SGHNT and CDR2 YENEEA. Trimming removed 5 bases from V and 5 bases from J; junction bases left unmatched: 9. The CDR3 has 15 amino acids. The CDR3 protein is CASSRTGTGIETQYF. Written as DNA, the CDR3 is TGTGCCAGCAGCCGAACCGGGACAGGGATTGAGACCCAGTACTTC. The whole variable domain, remainder taken from reference TRBV11-3 and TRBJ2-5, is EAGVVQSPRYKIIEKKQPVAFWCNPISGHNTLYWYLQNLGQGPELLIRYENEEAVDDSQLPKDRFSAERLKGVDSTLKIQPAELGDSAVYLCASSRTGTGIETQYFGPGTRLLVL.

The chain carries TRBV5-1 and TRBJ2-4; possibly TRBD1 for D (6 bases). This CDR3 region has 15 residues. Germline CDR1 reads SGHRS; CDR2 reads YFSETQ. V lost 5 bases and J lost 3, with 15 bases in between. CDR3 DNA sequence: TGCGCCAGCAGGGAACAGGGCTTGGACAAAAACATTCAGTACTTC. This sequence encodes CASREQGLDKNIQYF.

The rearrangement links TRBV28 to TRBJ2-2; 14 nucleotides line up with TRBD2. Germline V gene sequence: CDR1 MDHEN, CDR2 SYDVKM. The CDR3 totals 16 residues. J was trimmed by 7 bases and V by 5 bases; bases with no gene match: 6. The CDR3 loop reads CASSPGLAGAGGELFF. Written as DNA, the CDR3 is TGTGCCAGCAGTCCGGGACTAGCGGGAGCCGGCGGGGAGCTGTTTTTT.

This clone was detected a few times. The V gene is TRBV27, the J gene TRBJ1-5; no reliable D call. The CDR3 length is 12 residues. The germline V gene encodes CDR1 MNHEY and CDR2 SMNVEV (reference sequence). The V end was cut by 8 bases, the J end by 6 bases, with 11 bases between. The chain's CDR3 is CASHRPPQPQHF. The CDR3 region has the DNA TGTGCCAGCCATCGACCGCCTCAGCCCCAGCATTTT.

The chain uses TRBV6-5 and TRBJ2-2; D perhaps matches TRBD2 (6 bases). Germline CDR1 MNHEY, CDR2 SVGAGI. This CDR3 has 15 amino acids. The V end was cut by 3 bases, the J end by 2 bases, with 10 bases between. The CDR3 sequence: CASSYLALNTGELFF. DNA for the CDR3: TGTGCCAGCAGTTATCTAGCGCTTAACACCGGGGAGCTGTTTTTT.

Worth noting for this clone: The same CDR3 can be traced to other DNA sequences in this sample. The rearrangement joins TRBV5-1 to TRBJ2-5; a possible D gene is TRBD2 (6 bases). Germline CDR1 SGHRS, CDR2 YFSETQ. V dropped 0 bases and J dropped 5 bases, with 11 bases sitting between them. The CDR3 has 14 residues. CDR3 DNA: TGCGCCAGCAGCTTGGGGGGCGGGGTGGAGACCCAGTACTTC. Translated, it gives CASSLGGGVETQYF.

The rearrangement uses TRBV30 and TRBJ2-1; 9 nucleotides agree with TRBD1. The ends lost 5 bases at V and 6 bases at J; junction bases unmatched: 8. Germline assignment: CDR1 GTSNPN and CDR2 SVGIG (reference sequence). The CDR3 extends over 14 amino acids. CDR3 sequence (DNA): TGTGCCTGGGATCAAGGGACAGGGTTCAATGAGCAGTTCTTC. Its protein product is CAWDQGTGFNEQFF.

The chain couples TRBV28 to TRBJ1-4, with 7 bases aligning to TRBD1. CDR1 is MDHEN, CDR2 SYDVKM, per germline. There are 16 residues in the CDR3. J lost 10 bases, V lost 5 bases, and 16 bases had no gene match. CDR3 amino acids: CASSPPSGTALAKLFF. CDR3 coding DNA: TGTGCCAGCAGTCCCCCTTCCGGGACAGCCCTGGCAAAACTGTTTTTT. The whole variable domain, filled in from reference TRBV28 and TRBJ1-4, reads DVKVTQSSRYLVKRTGEKVFLECVQDMDHENMFWYRQDPGLGLRLIYFSYDVKMKEKGDIPEGYSVSREKKERFSLILESASTNQTSMYLCASSPPSGTALAKLFFGSGTQLSVL.

As regards this clone: At the DNA level, this CDR3 is encoded by other sequences in the same sample as well. The chain uses TRBV29-1 and TRBJ1-1, with D possibly being TRBD1 (5 bases). CDR1 and CDR2 from the germline V gene are SQVTM and ANQGSEA. V lost 4 bases, J lost 0 bases, and 9 bases lay in between. The CDR3 is made up of 13 amino acids. Written as DNA, the CDR3 is TGCAGCGTTGGACAGTTGTTGAACACTGAAGCTTTCTTT. This translates into CSVGQLLNTEAFF.

The chain carries TRBV28 and TRBJ2-3; 9 positions agree with TRBD2. V shed 3 bases, J shed 4 bases, and the junction held 11 bases outside the gene matches. CDR1 MDHEN and CDR2 SYDVKM come from the germline V gene. CDR3 length: 17 residues. This chain's CDR3 is CASSFLGTSFHPDTQYF. CDR3 nucleotides: TGTGCCAGCAGTTTCCTCGGGACTAGCTTTCATCCAGATACGCAGTATTTT.

This chain connects TRBV9 to TRBJ2-7; possibly TRBD1 for D (6 bases). The germline V gene encodes CDR1 SGDLS and CDR2 YYNGEE. V shed 2 bases and J shed 2 bases, with 14 bases lying between them. This CDR3 spans 15 amino acids. DNA for the CDR3: TGTGCCAGCAGCGTGACCGGGACATTCACCTACGAGCAGTACTTC. Translated: CASSVTGTFTYEQYF.